Below, 27 T cell receptor beta chains from the same sample are listed, as sequenced in a study of response to subunit inactivated influenza vaccine. TCRdb re-called the RT-PCR reads with MiXCR, one entry per CDR3 protein. The sample has approximately 520,000 distinct CDR3 sequences, approximately 15% seen once; the top ten hold around 3%. This sample comprised CD4+ T cells sorted from PBMCs, obtained less than 30 months after vaccination. These receptors were obtained from a man between 50 and 69 years old who received an inactivated influenza vaccine.

This clonotype was picked up a small number of times. V and J are TRBV6-2 or TRBV6-3 and TRBJ2-7, with 9 bases aligning to TRBD1. The ends lost 1 base at V and 6 bases at J; junction bases unmatched: 10. CDR1 is MNHEY, CDR2 SVGEGT, per germline. The CDR3 spans 16 residues. The CDR3 nucleotides read TGTGCCAGCAGTTACTATCGATGGGACAGGGTCGGCGAGCAGTACTTC. It yields the protein CASSYYRWDRVGEQYF.

The gene calls are TRBV10-3 and TRBJ1-5, with D hard to call. Trimming removed 1 base at V and 1 base at J, with 5 bases between. The CDR3 runs 14 residues. Germline CDR1 reads ENHRY; CDR2 reads SYGVKD. The DNA for the CDR3 is TGTGCCATCAGTGAGTACAGAAGCAATCAGCCCCAGCATTTT. The encoded protein is CAISEYRSNQPQHF.

This clonotype came up many times. The V and J genes are TRBV5-1 and TRBJ2-3; no clear D. The germline V gene has CDR1 SGHRS and CDR2 YFSETQ. Trimming removed 1 base at V and 5 bases at J, with 11 bases between. This CDR3 region has 14 residues. The chain's CDR3 is CASSLLDLRDTQYF. CDR3 nucleotides: TGCGCCAGCAGCTTGTTGGACCTGAGAGATACGCAGTATTTT.

Concerning this clonotype: One end of the junction varies from germline; a read error may be responsible. This chain joins TRBV24-1 and TRBJ2-3; the match to TRBD2 covers 11 bases. CDR1 KGHDR and CDR2 SFDVKD come from the germline V gene. The CDR3 spans 22 residues. The CDR3 coding sequence is TGTGCCACCAGTGATTTCTGCTTTAACCTAGCGGGGGGTGTATTTGGCGCAGAGACGCAGTATTTT. Protein product: CATSDFCFNLAGGVFGAETQYF.

The J gene is TRBJ2-5, the V gene TRBV4-1; possibly TRBD1 or TRBD2 for D (6 bases each). CDR3 size: 15 residues. Germline V gene lookup returns CDR1 MGHRA and CDR2 YSYEKL. V lost 1 base to trimming and J lost 4 bases, with 13 bases between them. Written as DNA, the CDR3 is TGCGCCAGCAGCCAAGGGGGGGCGGGGCGAGAGACCCAGTACTTC. Protein product: CASSQGGAGRETQYF.

This clonotype showed up many times. The genes are TRBV4-1 and TRBJ2-4; tentative D call: TRBD1 (5 bases). The CDR3 spans 15 residues. Trimming stripped 4 bases from V and 2 bases from J, with 12 bases between. Germline-derived CDR1 and CDR2 are MGHRA and YSYEKL. CDR3 in DNA: TGCGCCAGCAGCCGTGGGCAGGGAACCAAAAACATTCAGTACTTC. Protein sequence: CASSRGQGTKNIQYF.

This clonotype was detected many times. CDR3 protein: CASSQVGETEAFF. Here the CDR3 DNA reads TGTGCCAGCAGCCAAGTTGGGGAGACTGAAGCTTTCTTT. This sequence joins TRBV3-1 and TRBJ1-1, with D unclear. Germline CDR1 reads LGHDT; CDR2 reads YNNKEL (reference sequence). V was pared by 1 base and J by 5 bases, with 8 bases between. The CDR3 is 13 residues long.

This clonotype came up a few times. This chain links TRBV5-5 with TRBJ1-4; D not certain. Germline V lookup: CDR1 SGHKS, CDR2 YYEKEE (reference sequence). The V gene lost 4 bases and the J gene lost 11 bases, with 12 bases spanning the gap. CDR3 size: 12 residues. CDR3 in DNA: TGTGCCAGCAGCCCCCCGGCGGGGAAACTGTTTTTT. This encodes CASSPPAGKLFF. Looking up the rest from reference TRBV5-5 and TRBJ1-4 gives the full variable domain: DAGVTQSPTHLIKTRGQQVTLRCSPISGHKSVSWYQQVLGQGPQFIFQYYEKEERGRGNFPDRFSARQFPNYSSELNVNALLLGDSALYLCASSPPAGKLFFGSGTQLSVL.

The chain employs TRBV5-4 and TRBJ2-7, with no clear D. Trimming shortened V by 4 bases and J by 2 bases, and 16 bases separated the two germline ends. The CDR3 has 15 amino acids. Germline V lookup: CDR1 SGHNT, CDR2 YYREEE (reference sequence). The chain's CDR3 is CASSKATSLPYEQYF. The CDR3 DNA sequence: TGTGCCAGCAGCAAAGCGACCAGTCTCCCCTACGAGCAGTACTTC.

This clonotype has just one count. The rearrangement joins TRBV20-1 to TRBJ2-3; maybe TRBD1 (6 bases). V was pared by 1 base and J by 6 bases, with 14 bases between. CDR3 size: 14 residues. Germline lookup yields CDR1 DFQATT and CDR2 SNEGSKA (reference sequence). This CDR3 reads CSARGQAPLDTQYF. The CDR3 DNA reads TGCAGTGCTAGAGGACAGGCCCCCTTGGATACGCAGTATTTT.

This clonotype appeared a few times. V and J are TRBV12-3 or TRBV12-4 and TRBJ1-6; D is unresolved. V was cut by 2 bases and J by 7 bases, with 12 bases left in between. The CDR3 is 15 residues long. The CDR3 loop reads CASSLFWAENSPLHF. The CDR3 DNA sequence: TGTGCCAGCAGTTTATTCTGGGCAGAGAATTCACCCCTCCACTTT.

This clonotype was detected a few times. This sequence joins TRBV12-3 or TRBV12-4 and TRBJ1-4; weak D call: TRBD1 (5 bases). The CDR3 runs to 16 residues. V dropped 5 bases and J dropped 1 base, with 14 bases sitting between them. For the CDR3, the DNA is TGTGCCAGCAGTCCCCGGGGGTTATTAACTAATGAAAAACTGTTTTTT. Its protein is CASSPRGLLTNEKLFF.

This clonotype was seen repeatedly, ten times or more. The chain carries TRBV18 and TRBJ1-5; TRBD1 aligns across 10 bases. Germline V gene lookup returns CDR1 KGHSH and CDR2 LQKENI. After removal of 4 bases from V and 7 bases from J, the junction contained 4 bases not matched to a gene. The CDR3 extends over 14 amino acids. The CDR3 coding sequence is TGTGCCAGCTCACGGACAGGGGGATTCCAGCCCCAGCATTTT. Translation gives CASSRTGGFQPQHF.

V gene TRBV24-1 combines with J gene TRBJ2-7, with D hard to call. This CDR3 comprises 13 residues. The V gene lost 4 bases and the J gene lost 6 bases, with 12 bases spanning the gap. CDR1 and CDR2 (germline): KGHDR, SFDVKD. As DNA, the CDR3 is TGTGCCACCAGTGAACCACACAGAGGCGAGCAGTACTTC. Its translation is CATSEPHRGEQYF.

This clonotype was counted only a few times. The chain links TRBV6-2 or TRBV6-3 to TRBJ2-1, with a tentative D call TRBD2 (6 bases). Germline lookup yields CDR1 MNHEY and CDR2 SVGEGT. V lost 8 bases and J 6 bases, leaving 17 bases between the germline ends. The CDR3 totals 14 residues. The CDR3 is CASVQGLGVNEQFF. CDR3 sequence (DNA): TGTGCCAGCGTGCAGGGACTCGGGGTCAATGAGCAGTTCTTC.

The table lists this clonotype with a few counts. This rearrangement joins TRBV3-1 to TRBJ2-2, with TRBD2 matching 16 bases. Trimming at V came to 2 bases and at J to 0 bases, leaving 6 bases not matched to a gene. Per the germline V gene, CDR1 is LGHDT and CDR2 is YNNKEL (reference sequence). The CDR3 is 20 amino acids. The CDR3 nucleotides read TGTGCCAGCAGCCAATTGCCGGGACTAGCGGGGGGGCCGAACACCGGGGAGCTGTTTTTT. Amino acids: CASSQLPGLAGGPNTGELFF.

Only a few counts were recorded for this clonotype. The genes are TRBV6-1 and TRBJ2-3; 7 bases map to TRBD1. J was trimmed by 2 bases and V by 5 bases; bases with no gene match: 7. CDR1 MNHNS and CDR2 SASEGT come from the germline V gene. The CDR3 contains 15 residues. CDR3 in amino acids: CASSTGTAYTDTQYF. The CDR3 DNA follows: TGTGCCAGCAGTACCGGGACAGCCTACACAGATACGCAGTATTTT.

This clonotype was seen a handful of times. This rearrangement joins TRBV20-1 to TRBJ2-1; D is possibly TRBD1 (5 bases). The CDR3 contains 16 residues. The germline V and J ends were trimmed by 4 bases and 4 bases, with 20 bases remaining between them. Germline lookup yields CDR1 DFQATT and CDR2 SNEGSKA (reference sequence). The CDR3 spells CSATPKGRHLYNEQFF. The CDR3 DNA sequence: TGCAGTGCTACCCCCAAGGGGCGTCATCTGTACAATGAGCAGTTCTTC.

In this sample, this clonotype turned up a few times. The chain joins TRBV11-3 to TRBJ2-1; 7 bases fit TRBD2. Germline V gives CDR1 SGHNT, CDR2 YENEEA. The CDR3 length is 14 residues. V lost 5 bases and J lost 5; bases outside the gene matches: 6. DNA of the CDR3: TGTGCCAGCAGCCCCCACCGGGGGGACAATGAGCAGTTCTTC. It specifies CASSPHRGDNEQFF. The variable domain in full, completed from reference TRBV11-3 and TRBJ2-1, reads EAGVVQSPRYKIIEKKQPVAFWCNPISGHNTLYWYLQNLGQGPELLIRYENEEAVDDSQLPKDRFSAERLKGVDSTLKIQPAELGDSAVYLCASSPHRGDNEQFFGPGTRLTVL.

The chain carries TRBV10-3 and TRBJ1-5; D gene ambiguous. CDR3 size: 14 residues. Trimming took 3 bases from V and 0 from J, leaving 6 bases between them. Germline V gene data show CDR1 as ENHRY and CDR2 as SYGVKD. The CDR3 region is CAISDEISNQPQHF. The CDR3 DNA is TGTGCCATCAGTGATGAGATTAGCAATCAGCCCCAGCATTTT.

V is TRBV3-1 and J is TRBJ2-7, with a weak D call TRBD2 (6 bases). The CDR3 is 15 amino acids. V was trimmed by 4 bases and J by 5 bases, leaving 18 bases between them. CDR1 LGHDT and CDR2 YNNKEL come from the germline V gene (reference sequence). The CDR3 reads CASSRSTGGPNEQYF. The CDR3 DNA is TGTGCCAGCAGCCGAAGCACCGGGGGTCCAAACGAGCAGTACTTC.

This clonotype turned up a few times. The chain couples TRBV10-3 to TRBJ1-2; the match to TRBD1 covers 7 bases. V shed 3 bases and J 4 bases; nucleotides not matched to a gene: 5. The CDR3 consists of 14 residues. Germline assignment: CDR1 ENHRY and CDR2 SYGVKD. The CDR3, as DNA: TGTGCCATCAGTGATAAGGGACAGCCCTATGGCTACACCTTC. This sequence encodes CAISDKGQPYGYTF.

The chain uses TRBV10-3 and TRBJ2-1, with 10 bases lining up with TRBD1. The germline CDR1 and CDR2 sequences are ENHRY and SYGVKD. This CDR3 has 14 amino acids. Unmatched junction bases numbered 1, after V lost 4 bases and J lost 4 bases. The CDR3 nucleotides read TGTGCCATCAGTGGACAGGGGGCTTACAATGAGCAGTTCTTC. It specifies CAISGQGAYNEQFF.

This clonotype was seen many times. The rearrangement joins TRBV12-3 or TRBV12-4 to TRBJ2-1; D unclear. Trimming stripped 6 bases from V and 7 bases from J, with 7 bases between. The CDR3 runs to 11 residues. The CDR3 DNA reads as TGTGCCAGCAGCCCCCAGAATGAGCAGTTCTTC. Translated, it gives CASSPQNEQFF.

The chain employs TRBV3-1 and TRBJ2-7; TRBD2 matches 7 bases. J gave up 3 bases and V 4 bases, and 9 bases lay outside the gene matches. The CDR3 covers 15 residues. CDR1 and CDR2 from the germline V gene are LGHDT and YNNKEL (reference sequence). CDR3 nucleotide sequence: TGTGCCAGCAGCCCTAGACTAGCTGGTAACTACGAGCAGTACTTC. Protein sequence: CASSPRLAGNYEQYF.

This clonotype was found a few times. The chain recombines TRBV28 with TRBJ2-7, with D maybe TRBD2 (6 bases). The ends were cut back, 9 bases at V and 2 bases at J, with 17 bases in the middle. CDR1 is MDHEN and CDR2 is SYDVKM in the germline V gene. The CDR3 spans 14 residues. In nucleotides, the CDR3 is TGTGCCAGTTCCCGGGCGGGGCTAACCTACGAGCAGTACTTC. It is translated as CASSRAGLTYEQYF.

The chain employs TRBV6-5 and TRBJ2-1; D unresolved. Germline assignment: CDR1 MNHEY and CDR2 SVGAGI. The CDR3 is made up of 11 amino acids. Trimming cost V 4 bases and J 9 bases, with 7 bases left between them. CDR3 sequence reads: CASSLQSEQFF. The CDR3 nucleotides are TGTGCCAGCAGTTTACAAAGTGAGCAGTTCTTC.